Described below is a single T cell receptor beta chain sequence and its context. Its specificity is not known. This sample is drawn from a study of beta chain features in type 1 diabetes. Study-level findings and limits: VDJ junctions in type 1 diabetes patients carried more deletions and fewer insertions. Shortening of TCRB CDR3s, moderate but significant, appeared in all four CD4+ subsets of Type 1 diabetes patients.

Isolation of CD4+ naive, central memory, regulatory and stem cell-like memory cells was achieved by sorting via CD45RO/CCR7/CD25/CD127/CD95/CD27. The authors obtained over 95% purity in all sorted populations. The isolated RNA, all of it, was reverse transcribed, so expressed TCRB transcripts were what got sequenced. Profiling relied on immunoSEQ multiplex PCR, and the TCRdb table lists in-frame clones only, not all of them. The table has 250,000 or so clones, about 71% seen once; the top ten hold 0.053%. The sequencing sample was made of naive CD4+ T cells from blood. The receptor's source is a man younger than 45 in good health.

The CDR3 here is CASSQVTGSTGELFF. Here the CDR3 DNA reads TGTGCCAGCAGCCAAGTGACAGGGTCCACCGGGGAGCTGTTTTTT. V gene TRBV14 combines with J gene TRBJ2-2; 7 bases fit TRBD1. In germline, CDR1 is SGHDN, CDR2 FVKESK. The CDR3 loop spans 15 amino acids. V was clipped by 1 base and J by 4 bases; unmatched bases: 3.